This is a list of T cell receptor beta chains from one sample in a study of T cells in Graves' hyperthyroidism and ophthalmopathy. Each CDR3 protein gets one entry after TCRdb re-called the multiplex PCR reads with MiXCR. The sample has over 450,000 distinct CDR3 sequences, roughly 17% seen once. What was sequenced was blood. These receptors were collected from a young woman with Graves' ophthalmopathy. CDR3s leave out the opening cysteine and the closing phenylalanine or tryptophan. Fields, in order: D gene, J gene, clone size, V gene, CDR3 protein. A D gene is named only where the DNA matches it firmly. Only some rows state a clone size, as once, few, many or a class for expanded clones.

>NA|TRBJ1-5|few|TRBV27
ASSFAGEVQPQH
>TRBD2|TRBJ2-7|few|TRBV4-1
ASSHPGAGERYEQY
>TRBD2|TRBJ2-3|NA|TRBV28
ASSWDGTSGGPTDTQY
>NA|TRBJ2-7|NA|TRBV18
ASSPRQGDEQY
>TRBD1|TRBJ2-1|many|TRBV28
ASKTGGSSYNEQF
>TRBD2|TRBJ2-2|few|TRBV24-1
ATGLAGNTGELF
>NA|TRBJ1-1|many|TRBV5-1
ASSLERNTEAF
>NA|TRBJ2-3|many|TRBV12-3/TRBV12-4
ASTLSGSGDTDTQY
>NA|TRBJ2-7|many|TRBV10-3
AISGSSYEQY
>NA|TRBJ2-7|NA|TRBV27
ASSWTVRAYEQY
>NA|TRBJ2-7|many|TRBV12-3/TRBV12-4
ASSLGWRPEQY
>NA|TRBJ2-1|NA|TRBV28
ASTWGSYNEQF
>NA|TRBJ2-5|many|TRBV28
ASSGNRDQETQY
>NA|TRBJ1-1|many|TRBV2
ASTGGGNTEAF
>NA|TRBJ2-7|many|TRBV13
ASSSRTESSYEQY
>NA|TRBJ2-3|many|TRBV7-6
ASSLTGGTTDTQY
>NA|TRBJ1-5|few|TRBV7-9
ASSVGRGQPQH
>TRBD1|TRBJ2-7|NA|TRBV5-1
ASSLGQGAYKQY
>NA|TRBJ2-1|NA|TRBV14
ASSQVSGSEQF
>TRBD1|TRBJ2-3|few|TRBV19
ASSWTGESTDTQY
>TRBD2|TRBJ2-7|many|TRBV20-1
SASGSGASGGYEQY
>NA|TRBJ1-1|many|TRBV5-1
ASSLLETEAF
>NA|TRBJ2-7|NA|TRBV29-1
SVELSGGNYEQY
>NA|TRBJ1-1|many|TRBV6-5
ASSYSVGNTEAF
>NA|TRBJ1-1|NA|TRBV25-1
VSSELNRGATKAF
>TRBD1|TRBJ2-7|NA|TRBV11-2
ASSLDQFSLLGTESSYEQY
>NA|TRBJ2-7|many|TRBV11-2
ASSLGIGEQY
>NA|TRBJ1-2|NA|TRBV12-3/TRBV12-4
ASSLRTSHGYT
>TRBD2|TRBJ2-7|NA|TRBV12-3/TRBV12-4
ASRTSGVDEQY
>NA|TRBJ2-3|many|TRBV7-2
ASSSPASTDTQY
>TRBD1|TRBJ2-5|few|TRBV20-1
SARRTGLVETQY
>NA|TRBJ1-3|many|TRBV12-3/TRBV12-4
ASSLGGSIGLGNTIY
>NA|TRBJ1-2|many|TRBV5-1
ASSLAVTPPGYT
>TRBD1|TRBJ1-6|once|TRBV7-2
ASTTGTGGNSALH
>NA|TRBJ2-1|many|TRBV13
ASSGRVPNEQF
>NA|TRBJ2-2|many|TRBV30
ALSMGTGELF
>TRBD1|TRBJ1-1|NA|TRBV29-1
SVGDDRGMNTEAF
>NA|TRBJ1-5|few|TRBV28
ASSLPDGGQPQH
>TRBD1|TRBJ1-1|many|TRBV5-5
ASSTGQGAGNTEAF
>NA|TRBJ2-7|few|TRBV15
ATSSHSTGSSYEQY
>NA|TRBJ2-1|many|TRBV4-3
ASSQDRQLLYNEQF
>TRBD1|TRBJ2-3|many|TRBV4-3
ASSQGQGETDTQY
>NA|TRBJ2-1|many|TRBV9
ASRAERASSYNEQF
>NA|TRBJ1-5|many|TRBV30
AWRHGGAHNQPQH
>NA|TRBJ1-4|NA|TRBV7-9
ASSFTGATNEKLF
>NA|TRBJ2-3|NA|TRBV28
ASSIGQGPPGTDTQY
>TRBD1|TRBJ2-5|NA|TRBV29-1
SVEDGTGVGETQY
>TRBD2|TRBJ2-7|many|TRBV12-3/TRBV12-4
ASSPGLAREQY
>TRBD2|TRBJ2-1|NA|TRBV12-3/TRBV12-4
ASSSERGGYNEQF
>NA|TRBJ2-7|NA|TRBV6-1
ASSVGPYEQY
>NA|TRBJ2-1|NA|TRBV18
ASSPFKGTYNEQF
>NA|TRBJ1-5|many|TRBV10-3
AISEGNQPQH
>NA|TRBJ2-2|NA|TRBV6-1
ASSEGIGTAGELF
>NA|TRBJ2-1|many|TRBV2
ASSVEGGYNEQF
>NA|TRBJ1-2|many|TRBV5-1
ASSLELDGRYGYT
>NA|TRBJ2-2|NA|TRBV9
ASSVGGGPFTGELF
>NA|TRBJ2-1|many|TRBV3-1
ASQSYNEQF